This TCR beta chain was captured by sequencing in a study of blood T cell repertoires in COVID-19. Assay used: immunoSEQ multiplex PCR; TCRdb lists only in-frame clones, some missing. The sample shows fewer than 300,000 clones, around nine tenths of them seen only once. The germline V gene has CDR1 KGHSH and CDR2 LQKENI. The CDR3 loop spans 16 amino acids. Trimming took 5 bases from V and 4 from J; bases not matched to a gene: 14. The V gene is TRBV18, the J gene TRBJ2-7, with TRBD1 identical over 7 bases. The source of this sequence is a man in his forties who had recovered from COVID-19. Specimen: PBMCs or T cells enriched from blood (not recorded which). DNA for the CDR3: TGTGCCAGCTCAAATAGACAGGGTCGACTTCAGTACGAGCAGTACTTC. Amino acid sequence: CASSNRQGRLQYEQYF.